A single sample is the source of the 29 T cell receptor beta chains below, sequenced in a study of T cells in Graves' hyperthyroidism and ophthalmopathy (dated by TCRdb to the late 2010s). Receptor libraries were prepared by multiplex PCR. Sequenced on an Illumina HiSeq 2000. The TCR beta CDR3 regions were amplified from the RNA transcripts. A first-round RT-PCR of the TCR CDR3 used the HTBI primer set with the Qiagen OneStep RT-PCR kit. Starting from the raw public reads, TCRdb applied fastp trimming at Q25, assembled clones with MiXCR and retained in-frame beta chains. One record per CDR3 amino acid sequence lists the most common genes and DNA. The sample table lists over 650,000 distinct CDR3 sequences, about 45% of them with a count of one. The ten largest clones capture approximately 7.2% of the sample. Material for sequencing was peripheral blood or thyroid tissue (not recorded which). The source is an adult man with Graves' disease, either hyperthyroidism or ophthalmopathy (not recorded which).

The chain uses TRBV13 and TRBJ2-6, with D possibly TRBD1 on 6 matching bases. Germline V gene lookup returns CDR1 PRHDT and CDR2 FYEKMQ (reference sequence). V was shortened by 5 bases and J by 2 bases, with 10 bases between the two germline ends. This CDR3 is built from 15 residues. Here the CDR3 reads CASSPGAAGANVLTF. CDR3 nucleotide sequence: TGTGCCAGCAGCCCAGGGGCTGCTGGGGCCAACGTCCTGACTTTC.

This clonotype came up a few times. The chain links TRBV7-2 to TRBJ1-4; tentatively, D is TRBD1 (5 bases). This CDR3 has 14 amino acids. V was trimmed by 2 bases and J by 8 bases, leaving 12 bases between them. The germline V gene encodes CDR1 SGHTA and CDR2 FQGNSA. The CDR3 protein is CASSLSPKGEKLFF. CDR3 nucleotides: TGTGCCAGCAGCTTATCTCCCAAGGGGGAAAAACTGTTTTTT.

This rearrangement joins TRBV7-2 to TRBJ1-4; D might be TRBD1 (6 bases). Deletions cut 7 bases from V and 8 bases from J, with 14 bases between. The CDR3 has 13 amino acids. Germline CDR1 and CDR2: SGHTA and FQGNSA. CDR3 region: CASTSGEREKLFF. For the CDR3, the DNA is TGTGCCAGCACCTCAGGGGAGAGGGAAAAACTGTTTTTT.

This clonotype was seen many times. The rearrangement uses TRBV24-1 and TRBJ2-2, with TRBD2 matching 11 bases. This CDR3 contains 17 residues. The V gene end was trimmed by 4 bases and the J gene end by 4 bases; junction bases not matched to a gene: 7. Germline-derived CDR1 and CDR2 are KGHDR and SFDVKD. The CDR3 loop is CATSDSGTSGPTGELFF. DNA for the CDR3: TGTGCCACCAGTGACTCCGGGACTAGCGGTCCCACCGGGGAGCTGTTTTTT.

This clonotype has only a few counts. The CDR3: CASSPGPLSYEQYF. CDR3 DNA sequence: TGTGCCAGCAGCCCGGGACCACTATCCTACGAGCAGTACTTC. The chain carries TRBV7-6 and TRBJ2-7; D possibly uses TRBD1 or TRBD2 (5 bases each). This CDR3 spans 14 amino acids. V gave up 5 bases and J gave up 1 base, with 12 bases separating them. The germline CDR1 and CDR2 sequences are SGHVS and FNYEAQ. Variable domain in full (rest from reference TRBV7-6 and TRBJ2-7): GAGVSQSPRYKVTKRGQDVALRCDPISGHVSLYWYRQALGQGPEFLTYFNYEAQQDKSGLPNDRFSAERPEGSISTLTIQRTEQRDSAMYRCASSPGPLSYEQYFGPGTRLTVT.

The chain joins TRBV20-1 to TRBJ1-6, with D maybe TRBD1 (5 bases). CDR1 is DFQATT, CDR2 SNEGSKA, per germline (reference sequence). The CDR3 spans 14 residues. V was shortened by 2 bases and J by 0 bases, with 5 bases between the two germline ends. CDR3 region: CSARQGSYNSPLHF. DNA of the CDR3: TGCAGTGCTAGACAGGGCTCCTATAATTCACCCCTCCACTTT.

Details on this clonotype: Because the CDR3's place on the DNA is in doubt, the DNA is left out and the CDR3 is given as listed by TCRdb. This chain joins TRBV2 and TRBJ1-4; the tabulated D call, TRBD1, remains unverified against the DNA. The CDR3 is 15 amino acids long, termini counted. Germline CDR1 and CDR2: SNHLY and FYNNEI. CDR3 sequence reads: CASSTRTEQMKNCFF.

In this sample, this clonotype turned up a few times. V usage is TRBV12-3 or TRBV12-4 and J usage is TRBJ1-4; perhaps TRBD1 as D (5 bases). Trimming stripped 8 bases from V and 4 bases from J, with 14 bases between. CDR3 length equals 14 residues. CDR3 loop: CASRASGLNEKLFF. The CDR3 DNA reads TGTGCCAGCCGAGCATCGGGACTTAATGAAAAACTGTTTTTT.

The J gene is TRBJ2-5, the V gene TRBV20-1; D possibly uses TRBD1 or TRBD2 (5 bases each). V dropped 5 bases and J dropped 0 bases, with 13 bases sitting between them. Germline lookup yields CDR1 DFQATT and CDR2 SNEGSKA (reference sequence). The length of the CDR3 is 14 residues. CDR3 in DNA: TGCAGTGCTTGGGACGCTGAGTACCAAGAGACCCAGTACTTC. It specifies CSAWDAEYQETQYF.

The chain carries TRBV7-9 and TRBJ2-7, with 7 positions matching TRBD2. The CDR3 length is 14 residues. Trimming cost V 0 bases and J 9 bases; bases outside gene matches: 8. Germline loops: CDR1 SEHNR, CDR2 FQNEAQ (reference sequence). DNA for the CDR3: TGTGCCAGCAGCTTAGCGATCGGACTAGTAGGGCAGTACTTC. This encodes CASSLAIGLVGQYF.

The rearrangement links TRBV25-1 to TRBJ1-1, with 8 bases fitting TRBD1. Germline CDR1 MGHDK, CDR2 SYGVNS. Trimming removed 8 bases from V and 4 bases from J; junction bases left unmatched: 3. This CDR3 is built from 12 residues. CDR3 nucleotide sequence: TGTGCCAGCCTACAGGGGGGCACTGAAGCTTTCTTT. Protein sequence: CASLQGGTEAFF.

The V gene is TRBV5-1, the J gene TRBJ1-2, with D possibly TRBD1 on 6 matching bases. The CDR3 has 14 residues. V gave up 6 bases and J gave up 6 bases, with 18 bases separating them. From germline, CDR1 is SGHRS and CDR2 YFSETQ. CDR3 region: CASTNPGGSDGYTF. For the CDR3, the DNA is TGCGCCAGCACTAACCCGGGGGGCTCCGATGGCTACACCTTC. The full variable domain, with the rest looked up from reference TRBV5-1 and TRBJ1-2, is KAGVTQTPRYLIKTRGQQVTLSCSPISGHRSVSWYQQTPGQGLQFLFEYFSETQRNKGNFPGRFSGRQFSNSRSEMNVSTLELGDSALYLCASTNPGGSDGYTFGSGTRLTVV.

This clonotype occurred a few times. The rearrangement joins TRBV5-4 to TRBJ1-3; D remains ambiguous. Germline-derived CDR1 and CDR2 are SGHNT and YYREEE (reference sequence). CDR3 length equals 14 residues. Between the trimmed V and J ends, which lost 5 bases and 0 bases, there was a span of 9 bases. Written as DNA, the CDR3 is TGTGCCAGCAGTACAGAGAGCTCTGGAAACACCATATATTTT. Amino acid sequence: CASSTESSGNTIYF.

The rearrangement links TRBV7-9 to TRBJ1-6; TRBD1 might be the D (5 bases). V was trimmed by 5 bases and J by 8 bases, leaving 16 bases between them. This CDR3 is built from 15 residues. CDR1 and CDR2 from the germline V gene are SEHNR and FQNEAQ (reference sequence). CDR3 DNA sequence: TGTGCCAGCAGCCGGGACGTGGGAGGACATTCACCCCTCCACTTT. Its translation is CASSRDVGGHSPLHF. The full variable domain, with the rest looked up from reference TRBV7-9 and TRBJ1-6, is DTGVSQNPRHKITKRGQNVTFRCDPISEHNRLYWYRQTLGQGPEFLTYFQNEAQLEKSRLLSDRFSAERPKGSFSTLEIQRTEQGDSAMYLCASSRDVGGHSPLHFGNGTRLTVT.

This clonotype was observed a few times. The CDR3 is CASSTRGHTEAFF. CDR3 in DNA: TGTGCCAGCAGTACCAGGGGGCACACTGAAGCTTTCTTT. This chain joins TRBV6-1 and TRBJ1-1; 8 nucleotides line up with TRBD1. With 5 bases clipped from V and 3 bases from J, the junction kept 2 bases outside the gene matches. The CDR3 has 13 residues. The germline CDR1 and CDR2 sequences are MNHNS and SASEGT.

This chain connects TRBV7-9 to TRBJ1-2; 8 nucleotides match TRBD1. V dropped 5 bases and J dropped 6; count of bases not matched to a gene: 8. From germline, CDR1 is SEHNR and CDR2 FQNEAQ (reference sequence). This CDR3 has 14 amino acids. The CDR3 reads CASSPRTGTDGYTF. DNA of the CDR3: TGTGCCAGCAGCCCTCGGACAGGGACCGATGGCTACACCTTC.

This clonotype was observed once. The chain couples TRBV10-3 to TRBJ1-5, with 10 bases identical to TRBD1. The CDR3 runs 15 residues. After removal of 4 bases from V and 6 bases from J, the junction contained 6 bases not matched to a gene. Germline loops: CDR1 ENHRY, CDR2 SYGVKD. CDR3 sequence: CAISAGTGAGQPQHF. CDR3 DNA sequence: TGTGCCATCAGTGCCGGGACAGGGGCAGGTCAGCCCCAGCATTTT.

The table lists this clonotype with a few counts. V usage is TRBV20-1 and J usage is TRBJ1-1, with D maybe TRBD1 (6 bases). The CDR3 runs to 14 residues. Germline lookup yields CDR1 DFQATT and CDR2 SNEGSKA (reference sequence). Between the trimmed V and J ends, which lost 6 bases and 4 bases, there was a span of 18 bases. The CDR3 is CSATGTYGFTEAFF. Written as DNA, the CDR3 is TGCAGTGCAACCGGGACATATGGGTTCACTGAAGCTTTCTTT.

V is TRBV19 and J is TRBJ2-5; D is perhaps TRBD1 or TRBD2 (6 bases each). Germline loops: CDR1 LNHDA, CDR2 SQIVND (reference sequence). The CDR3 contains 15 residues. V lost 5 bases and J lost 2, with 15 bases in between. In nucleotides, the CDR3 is TGTGCCAGTAGTGACAAGGGGGAGGTTCAAGAGACCCAGTACTTC. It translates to CASSDKGEVQETQYF.

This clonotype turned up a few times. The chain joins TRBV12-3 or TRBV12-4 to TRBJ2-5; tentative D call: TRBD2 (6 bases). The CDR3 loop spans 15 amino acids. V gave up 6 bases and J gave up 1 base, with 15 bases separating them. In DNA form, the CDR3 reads TGTGCCAGCAGCCTAACCGGGGGAGTCCAAGAGACCCAGTACTTC. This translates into CASSLTGGVQETQYF.

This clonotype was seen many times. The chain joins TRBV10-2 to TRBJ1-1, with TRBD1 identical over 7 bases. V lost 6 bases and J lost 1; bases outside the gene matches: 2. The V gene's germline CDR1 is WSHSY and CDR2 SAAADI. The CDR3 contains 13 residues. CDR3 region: CASRTGRNTEAFF. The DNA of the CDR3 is TGCGCCAGCAGGACAGGGAGGAACACTGAAGCTTTCTTT.

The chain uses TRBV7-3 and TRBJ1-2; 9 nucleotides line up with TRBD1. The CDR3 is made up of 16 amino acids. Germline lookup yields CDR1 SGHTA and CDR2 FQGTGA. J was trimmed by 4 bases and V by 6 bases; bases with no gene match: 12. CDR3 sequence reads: CASSYGTTGGFYGYTF. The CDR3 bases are TGTGCCAGCAGTTACGGCACAACAGGGGGCTTCTATGGCTACACCTTC. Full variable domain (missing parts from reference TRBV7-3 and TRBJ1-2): GAGVSQTPSNKVTEKGKYVELRCDPISGHTALYWYRQSLGQGPEFLIYFQGTGAADDSGLPNDRFFAVRPEGSVSTLKIQRTERGDSAVYLCASSYGTTGGFYGYTFGSGTRLTVV.

This chain's CDR3 is CSAPGQAGRNSPLHF. CDR3 in DNA: TGCAGTGCTCCTGGACAGGCCGGCCGGAATTCACCCCTCCACTTT. The chain is built from TRBV20-1 and TRBJ1-6; 7 positions match TRBD1. This CDR3 spans 15 amino acids. V shed 5 bases, J shed 7 bases, and the junction held 11 bases outside the gene matches. Germline-derived CDR1 and CDR2 are DFQATT and SNEGSKA (reference sequence).

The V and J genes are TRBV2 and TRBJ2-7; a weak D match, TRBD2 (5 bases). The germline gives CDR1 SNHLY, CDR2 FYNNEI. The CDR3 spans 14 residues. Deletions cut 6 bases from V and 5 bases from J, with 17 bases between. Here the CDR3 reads CASRLEGSSHEQYF. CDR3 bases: TGTGCCAGCAGGTTGGAAGGGAGTAGCCACGAGCAGTACTTC.

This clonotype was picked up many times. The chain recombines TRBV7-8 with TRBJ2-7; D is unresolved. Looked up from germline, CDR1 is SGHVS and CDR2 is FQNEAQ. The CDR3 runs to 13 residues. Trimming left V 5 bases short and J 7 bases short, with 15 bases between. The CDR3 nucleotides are TGTGCCAGCAGCCCCAATGGCGCCTTGGAGCAGTACTTC. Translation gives CASSPNGALEQYF.

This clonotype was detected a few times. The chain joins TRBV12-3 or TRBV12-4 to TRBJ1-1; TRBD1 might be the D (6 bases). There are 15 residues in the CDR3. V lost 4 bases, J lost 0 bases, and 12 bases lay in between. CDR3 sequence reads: CASSYSQGMNTEAFF. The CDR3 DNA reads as TGTGCCAGCAGTTACTCTCAGGGGATGAACACTGAAGCTTTCTTT.

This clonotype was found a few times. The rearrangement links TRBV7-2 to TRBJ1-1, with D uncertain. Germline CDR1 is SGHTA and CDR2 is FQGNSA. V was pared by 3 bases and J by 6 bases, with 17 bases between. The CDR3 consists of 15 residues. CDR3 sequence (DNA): TGTGCCAGCAGCTTTTCTCGGCAGGTGGCGTCTGAAGCTTTCTTT. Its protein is CASSFSRQVASEAFF. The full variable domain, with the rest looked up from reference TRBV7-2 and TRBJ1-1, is GAGVSQSPSNKVTEKGKDVELRCDPISGHTALYWYRQSLGQGLEFLIYFQGNSAPDKSGLPSDRFSAERTGGSVSTLTIQRTQQEDSAVYLCASSFSRQVASEAFFGQGTRLTVV.

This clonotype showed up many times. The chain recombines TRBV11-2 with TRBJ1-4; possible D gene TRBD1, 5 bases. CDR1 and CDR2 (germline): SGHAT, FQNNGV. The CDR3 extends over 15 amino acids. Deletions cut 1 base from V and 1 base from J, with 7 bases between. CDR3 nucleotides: TGTGCCAGCAGCTTAGGGCAGGGAACTAATGAAAAACTGTTTTTT. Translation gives CASSLGQGTNEKLFF.

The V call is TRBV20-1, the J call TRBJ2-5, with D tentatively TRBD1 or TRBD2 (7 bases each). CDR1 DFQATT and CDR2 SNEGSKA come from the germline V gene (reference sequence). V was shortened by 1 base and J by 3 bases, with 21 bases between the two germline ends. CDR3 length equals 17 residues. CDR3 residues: CSARALRGGGFEETQYF. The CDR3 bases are TGCAGTGCTAGAGCCCTCAGGGGGGGGGGTTTTGAAGAGACCCAGTACTTC.